This TCR beta chain was sequenced for a study of CD8 T cells in ankylosing spondylitis. At least ten counts were recorded for this clonotype. The antigen remains undetermined. Construction of TCR beta libraries was performed using quantitative 5'-RACE with molecular barcodes. TCRdb called the 5' RACE reads again in MiXCR, with one record for every CDR3 protein. The data hold under 300,000 distinct CDR3 sequences, with around a tenth observed a single time. Germline CDR1 is ENHRY and CDR2 is SYGVKD. CDR3 length: 15 amino acids. V was pared by 2 bases and J by 3 bases, with 2 bases of the junction left unmatched. Points from the study as a whole: About 8 highly homologous variants formed a TCR beta motif that appeared characteristic of ankylosing spondylitis blood.

This TCR derives from a male donor with ankylosing spondylitis or in good health (not recorded which). The chain employs TRBV10-3 and TRBJ2-1; TRBD2 matches at 9 bases. Material for sequencing was blood, either unsorted or a sorted T cell fraction (not recorded which). CDR3 amino acids: CAISELAGYYNEQFF. The CDR3 DNA follows: TGTGCCATCAGTGAGCTAGCGGGGTACTACAATGAGCAGTTCTTC.